The 27 T cell receptor beta chains in this list originate from one sample, sequenced in a study of CD8+ T cells in alopecia areata. Investigators isolated RNA and reverse transcribed it into cDNA to act as the sequencing template. Generated by immunoSEQ multiplex PCR, the TCRdb table keeps only in-frame clones and is missing some. Of over 150,000 clones in the sample, roughly 50% are singletons; the top ten hold 11%. The treatment: oral pan-JAK inhibitor, 5-10 mg twice daily. The specimen was CD8+ T cells sorted from blood, collected at week 24, from a patient treated with tofacitinib. These receptors all stem from a human donor with alopecia areata.

This clone has just a few counts. V and J are TRBV29-1 and TRBJ1-2; a weak D match, TRBD1 (5 bases). The CDR3 is 15 residues long. The V gene's germline CDR1 is SQVTM and CDR2 ANQGSEA. Trimming cost V 7 bases and J 1 base, with 19 bases left between them. CDR3 in amino acids: CSAIVGGTDNYGYTF. DNA of the CDR3: TGCAGCGCGATCGTTGGGGGGACGGATAACTATGGCTACACCTTC.

This clone was picked up a small number of times. This chain joins TRBV19 and TRBJ1-4; D not resolved. The CDR3 sequence is 8 residues long. Germline CDR1 and CDR2: LNHDA and SQIVND (reference sequence). The CDR3 is CAGEKLFF. CDR3 sequence (DNA): TGTGCAGGCGAAAAACTGTTTTTT. The full variable domain, its missing parts supplied by reference TRBV19 and TRBJ1-4, is DGGITQSPKYLFRKEGQNVTLSCEQNLNHDAMYWYRQDPGQGLRLIYYSQIVNDFQKGDIAEGYSVSREKKESFPLTVTSAQKNPTAFYLCAGEKLFFGSGTQLSVL.

This chain connects TRBV10-3 to TRBJ1-2; D gene uncertain. V was cut by 4 bases and J by 6 bases, with 12 bases left in between. CDR1 and CDR2 from the germline V gene are ENHRY and SYGVKD. CDR3 length equals 13 residues. In DNA, the CDR3 is TGTGCCATCAGTGCCGATCATTCCGATGGCTACACCTTC. As protein: CAISADHSDGYTF.

V is TRBV29-1 and J is TRBJ2-7, with TRBD1 matching over 7 bases. The CDR3 is 14 amino acids. The J segment lost 6 bases and the V segment lost 8 bases, leaving 16 bases of the junction unmatched. Per the germline V gene, CDR1 is SQVTM and CDR2 is ANQGSEA. The CDR3 nucleotides are TGCAGCATTGTACAGGGGAGTGGGAGAGGCGAGCAGTACTTC. Protein product: CSIVQGSGRGEQYF.

The rearrangement uses TRBV29-1 and TRBJ2-5, with D uncertain. The tail of the sequence fits TRBJ2-7 better, so the J call may be wrong. CDR1 is SQVTM and CDR2 is ANQGSEA in the germline V gene. The CDR3 totals 13 residues. This CDR3 reads CSVLKGNSYEQYF. CDR3 DNA: TGCAGCGTTCTTAAAGGGAACTCCTACGAGCAGTACTTC.

V gene TRBV25-1 combines with J gene TRBJ1-1, with D possibly being TRBD1 (5 bases). Per germline, CDR1 MGHDK and CDR2 SYGVNS. V gave up 5 bases and J gave up 10 bases, with 23 bases separating them. The CDR3 covers 15 residues. The CDR3 protein is CASSPQRGEGEGAFF. As DNA, the CDR3 is TGTGCCAGCAGTCCACAAAGGGGAGAAGGGGAGGGAGCTTTCTTT.

The chain combines TRBV7-6 with TRBJ2-5; 14 nucleotides align to TRBD2. The V segment lost 5 bases and the J segment 2 bases; nucleotides outside the gene matches: 4. This CDR3 has 16 amino acids. Germline V gene lookup returns CDR1 SGHVS and CDR2 FNYEAQ. The DNA for the CDR3 is TGTGCCAGCAGCGCCCGACTAGCGGGGGGGCAAGAGACCCAGTACTTC. It translates to CASSARLAGGQETQYF. Full variable domain (outside the CDR3, taken from reference TRBV7-6 and TRBJ2-5): GAGVSQSPRYKVTKRGQDVALRCDPISGHVSLYWYRQALGQGPEFLTYFNYEAQQDKSGLPNDRFSAERPEGSISTLTIQRTEQRDSAMYRCASSARLAGGQETQYFGPGTRLLVL.

The chain combines TRBV5-4 with TRBJ1-1; the D is unclear. CDR1 is SGHNT and CDR2 is YYREEE in the germline V gene (reference sequence). Trimming removed 2 bases at V and 8 bases at J, with 7 bases between. This CDR3 comprises 11 residues. CDR3 loop: CASSLAGEAFF. CDR3 sequence (DNA): TGTGCCAGCAGCTTAGCGGGGGAAGCTTTCTTT.

This clone was observed a handful of times. The J gene is TRBJ1-5, the V gene TRBV7-2; D is perhaps TRBD1 (5 bases). V gave up 1 base and J gave up 6 bases, with 10 bases separating them. Germline V gene sequence: CDR1 SGHTA, CDR2 FQGNSA. The CDR3 sequence is 14 residues long. CDR3 sequence (DNA): TGTGCCAGCAGCTTAGGGACATCCGGTCAGCCCCAGCATTTT. Encoded protein: CASSLGTSGQPQHF. Together with reference TRBV7-2 and TRBJ1-5, the CDR3 gives the full variable domain: GAGVSQSPSNKVTEKGKDVELRCDPISGHTALYWYRQSLGQGLEFLIYFQGNSAPDKSGLPSDRFSAERTGGSVSTLTIQRTQQEDSAVYLCASSLGTSGQPQHFGDGTRLSIL.

The chain recombines TRBV29-1 with TRBJ2-7; 7 nucleotides agree with TRBD1. This CDR3 region has 12 residues. V was clipped by 4 bases and J by 6 bases; unmatched bases: 6. Germline CDR1 and CDR2: SQVTM and ANQGSEA. CDR3 sequence: CSVANNRGEQYF. CDR3 DNA sequence: TGCAGCGTTGCTAATAACAGGGGCGAGCAGTACTTC.

The V call is TRBV2, the J call TRBJ2-2, with D unresolved. This CDR3 region has 12 residues. The germline V gene has CDR1 SNHLY and CDR2 FYNNEI. Trimming cost V 6 bases and J 7 bases, with 9 bases left between them. This CDR3 is CASSSNYGELFF. For the CDR3, the DNA is TGTGCCAGCAGCTCTAATTACGGGGAGCTGTTTTTT.

CDR3 DNA sequence: TGTGCCAGCAGCTCACCTAGCGGGGGGTACAATGAGCAGTTCTTC. This sequence encodes CASSSPSGGYNEQFF. The chain couples TRBV7-8 to TRBJ2-1; 11 nucleotides align to TRBD2. CDR1 and CDR2 (germline): SGHVS, FQNEAQ. V was clipped by 4 bases and J by 4 bases; unmatched bases: 3. The CDR3 length is 15 residues.

V usage is TRBV7-2 and J usage is TRBJ2-3; D perhaps matches TRBD1 (6 bases). The CDR3 runs 16 residues. V was trimmed by 4 bases and J by 4 bases, leaving 18 bases between them. Germline CDR1 and CDR2: SGHTA and FQGNSA. The CDR3, as DNA: TGTGCCAGCAGCTCCACGGGCCAGGGGCCGCCAGATACGCAGTATTTT. Encoded protein: CASSSTGQGPPDTQYF.

In its sample, this clone was seen a few times. The J gene is TRBJ1-1, the V gene TRBV13; 7 positions match TRBD1. CDR3 length: 12 amino acids. The germline V gene has CDR1 PRHDT and CDR2 FYEKMQ (reference sequence). V dropped 11 bases and J dropped 5; count of bases not matched to a gene: 8. The DNA for the CDR3 is TGTGCCGGAAACAGGGGAGGGACTGAAGCTTTCTTT. The encoded protein is CAGNRGGTEAFF.

This clone was seen at least ten times. This chain uses TRBV4-3 with TRBJ2-3, with TRBD2 identical over 7 bases. CDR3 length: 16 residues. With V trimmed by 0 bases and J by 4 bases, 7 bases remained unmatched. Looked up from germline, CDR1 is LGHNA and CDR2 is YSLEER. CDR3: CASSQDLSGVADTQYF. CDR3 bases: TGCGCCAGCAGCCAAGATCTAAGCGGGGTGGCAGATACGCAGTATTTT.

V usage is TRBV6-6 and J usage is TRBJ2-2; D call uncertain. The length of the CDR3 is 13 residues. Per the germline V gene, CDR1 is MNHNY and CDR2 is SVGAGI (reference sequence). V was shortened by 6 bases and J by 6 bases, with 11 bases between the two germline ends. CDR3 in DNA: TGTGCCAGCAGCCTGGAGCGTTCCGGGGAGCTGTTTTTT. Translation gives CASSLERSGELFF.

The chain combines TRBV10-3 with TRBJ1-2, with 9 bases fitting TRBD1. This CDR3 has 16 residues. In germline, CDR1 is ENHRY, CDR2 SYGVKD. The V segment lost 7 bases and the J segment 2 bases; nucleotides outside the gene matches: 11. The CDR3 DNA sequence: TGTGCCATCAACCAGGGACAGGGCACTCGCAACTATGGCTACACCTTC. Translated, it gives CAINQGQGTRNYGYTF.

The chain is built from TRBV29-1 and TRBJ1-1, with D unclear. Germline loops: CDR1 SQVTM, CDR2 ANQGSEA. With 4 bases removed from V and 1 base from J, the gap between germline ends came to 4 bases. The CDR3 length is 11 residues. CDR3 protein: CSVVENTEAFF. The CDR3 nucleotides are TGCAGCGTTGTAGAGAACACTGAAGCTTTCTTT.

The gene calls are TRBV19 and TRBJ2-5; D ambiguous. Per germline, CDR1 LNHDA and CDR2 SQIVND (reference sequence). The V and J ends lost 6 bases and 3 bases respectively, with 11 bases between them. The CDR3 totals 13 residues. The CDR3, as DNA: TGTGCCAGTAGAACCGGACGGGAAGAGACCCAGTACTTC. This codes for CASRTGREETQYF.

V is TRBV6-5 and J is TRBJ2-3; TRBD1 is a possible D gene (6 bases). V lost 8 bases to trimming and J lost 1 base, with 10 bases between them. Germline V gene data show CDR1 as MNHEY and CDR2 as SVGAGI. CDR3 length equals 13 residues. The CDR3 loop reads CASGRGGTDTQYF. The CDR3 DNA reads as TGTGCCAGCGGCAGGGGCGGCACAGATACGCAGTATTTT.

This chain links TRBV13 with TRBJ2-7; D assignment may be TRBD1 or TRBD2 (5 bases each). The CDR3 is 12 residues long. The V gene lost 3 bases and the J gene lost 6 bases, with 9 bases spanning the gap. Germline assignment: CDR1 PRHDT and CDR2 FYEKMQ (reference sequence). The CDR3 sequence is CASSFSGTEQYF. CDR3 sequence (DNA): TGTGCCAGCAGCTTCTCCGGGACCGAGCAGTACTTC.

The CDR3 spells CASGTGEKLFF. CDR3 nucleotides: TGTGCCTCTGGGACGGGGGAAAAACTGTTTTTT. This rearrangement joins TRBV25-1 to TRBJ1-4; weak D call: TRBD1 (5 bases). The CDR3 covers 11 residues. Germline assignment: CDR1 MGHDK and CDR2 SYGVNS. Trimming removed 11 bases at V and 8 bases at J, with 12 bases between.

The sample holds a few counts of this clone. The chain is built from TRBV14 and TRBJ2-1; TRBD2 might be the D (6 bases). The CDR3 spans 12 residues. CDR1 is SGHDN and CDR2 is FVKESK in the germline V gene. Trimming pared 5 bases from V and 8 bases from J, leaving 10 bases between. The DNA for the CDR3 is TGTGCCAGCAGCGCTAGCGTGGATGAGCAGTTCTTC. Residues: CASSASVDEQFF.

This chain uses TRBV10-1 with TRBJ2-4; 9 nucleotides match TRBD1. The ends lost 6 bases at V and 2 bases at J; junction bases unmatched: 8. This CDR3 is built from 16 residues. Germline loops: CDR1 WNHNN, CDR2 SYGVQD (reference sequence). The CDR3 spells CASSTGTGLTKNIQYF. For the CDR3, the DNA is TGCGCCAGCAGCACCGGGACAGGGTTGACCAAAAACATTCAGTACTTC.

The chain couples TRBV7-2 to TRBJ2-2; D unclear. The CDR3 runs to 12 residues. With 5 bases removed from V and 9 bases from J, the gap between germline ends came to 10 bases. Germline assignment: CDR1 SGHTA and CDR2 FQGNSA. CDR3 in DNA: TGTGCCAGCAGCCTTGATCTTCGGGAGCTGTTTTTT. The encoded protein is CASSLDLRELFF.

The chain joins TRBV7-2 to TRBJ1-4; D is perhaps TRBD1 (5 bases). The V and J ends lost 5 bases and 14 bases respectively, with 18 bases between them. This CDR3 has 13 residues. Germline V CDR1 and CDR2: SGHTA, FQGNSA. CDR3 DNA sequence: TGTGCCAGCAGCCCTGGCGGGGGAGCTGGTCTGTTTTTT. Its protein is CASSPGGGAGLFF.

V is TRBV14 and J is TRBJ2-7; possibly TRBD2 for D (6 bases). Germline lookup yields CDR1 SGHDN and CDR2 FVKESK. CDR3 size: 15 residues. V gave up 0 bases and J gave up 2 bases, with 11 bases separating them. CDR3 in amino acids: CASSQEAGRAYEQYF. DNA of the CDR3: TGTGCCAGCAGCCAAGAAGCGGGCAGGGCCTACGAGCAGTACTTC.